These 31 T cell receptor beta chains originate from one sample sequenced in a study of blood T cell repertoires in COVID-19. Clones were sequenced by immunoSEQ multiplex PCR, and TCRdb holds only the in-frame ones, with some missing. The sample holds around 11,000 clones, approximately 82% seen once. The sample consisted of peripheral blood. These receptors came from a human donor in a cohort sampled during active COVID-19.

V is TRBV7-8 and J is TRBJ2-1, with 7 positions matching TRBD2. V was pared by 7 bases and J by 6 bases, with 12 bases of the junction left unmatched. This CDR3 region has 15 residues. Germline V gene data show CDR1 as SGHVS and CDR2 as FQNEAQ. This CDR3 reads CASKVWGEGGNEQFF. Written as DNA, the CDR3 is TGTGCCAGCAAGGTTTGGGGGGAGGGAGGCAATGAGCAGTTCTTC. The full variable domain, its missing parts supplied by reference TRBV7-8 and TRBJ2-1, is GAGVSQSPRYKVAKRGQDVALRCDPISGHVSLFWYQQALGQGPEFLTYFQNEAQLDKSGLPSDRFFAERPEGSVSTLKIQRTQQEDSAVYLCASKVWGEGGNEQFFGPGTRLTVL.

The V and J genes are TRBV24-1 and TRBJ2-1, with 10 bases aligning to TRBD2. CDR1 is KGHDR and CDR2 is SFDVKD in the germline V gene. V lost 4 bases to trimming and J lost 4 bases; unmatched junction nucleotides: 12. The CDR3 runs 18 residues. CDR3 sequence (DNA): TGTGCCACCAGTGACGCAGGGGGAAGCGGGAGGGAGTACAATGAGCAGTTCTTC. Translation gives CATSDAGGSGREYNEQFF.

This rearrangement joins TRBV11-1 to TRBJ1-5; weak D call: TRBD1 (5 bases). Per the germline V gene, CDR1 is SGHAT and CDR2 is FQDESV (reference sequence). V dropped 5 bases and J dropped 7 bases, with 12 bases sitting between them. CDR3 size: 13 residues. The CDR3 nucleotides are TGTGCCAGCAGCCCCGGGGGGGACCAGCCCCAGCATTTT. It is translated as CASSPGGDQPQHF.

The chain carries TRBV18 and TRBJ1-1; possibly TRBD1 for D (6 bases). The CDR3 length is 15 residues. Germline V gene data show CDR1 as KGHSH and CDR2 as LQKENI. V dropped 0 bases and J dropped 4 bases, with 12 bases sitting between them. The CDR3 loop reads CASSPPGGRGTEAFF. The CDR3 nucleotides are TGTGCCAGCTCACCACCGGGCGGCAGGGGCACTGAAGCTTTCTTT.

The chain links TRBV28 to TRBJ2-4, with TRBD2 matching over 7 bases. There are 18 residues in the CDR3. Per germline, CDR1 MDHEN and CDR2 SYDVKM. Trimming at V came to 6 bases and at J to 0 bases, leaving 14 bases not matched to a gene. The CDR3 coding sequence is TGTGCCAGCAGCCGAAGGGGAGCTAGCGGTTTAGCCAAAAACATTCAGTACTTC. Encoded protein: CASSRRGASGLAKNIQYF.

CDR3 nucleotide sequence: TGTGCCAGCAGTCCGGGAGGAGTTGGAAACACCATATATTTT. It is translated as CASSPGGVGNTIYF. This chain uses TRBV28 with TRBJ1-3; no clear D gene. The CDR3 has 14 amino acids. Germline CDR1 and CDR2: MDHEN and SYDVKM. V shed 5 bases and J shed 3 bases, with 11 bases lying between them.

The J gene is TRBJ2-1, the V gene TRBV3-1 (or the pseudogene TRBV3-2), with 12 bases aligning to TRBD2. The CDR3 length is 17 residues. The V gene's germline CDR1 is LGHDT and CDR2 YNNKEL (reference sequence). The trim removed 0 bases at V and 9 bases at J, leaving 9 bases unmatched. The CDR3 DNA is TGTGCCAGCAGCCAAGAAAAGCTAGCGGGAGGGCCAGGTGAGCAGTTCTTC. Protein sequence: CASSQEKLAGGPGEQFF.

The rearrangement joins TRBV15 to TRBJ2-3, with TRBD2 as a possible D gene (6 bases). Trimming took 1 base from V and 6 from J, leaving 11 bases between them. The CDR3 spans 14 residues. CDR1 and CDR2 (germline): LNHNV, YYDKDF (reference sequence). This CDR3 is CATSRVTSFDTQYF. CDR3 sequence (DNA): TGTGCCACCAGCAGAGTTACTAGCTTCGATACGCAGTATTTT.

The sample holds one count of this clone. CDR3 residues: CAISFSSTGTSTDTQYF. In nucleotides, the CDR3 is TGTGCCATCAGTTTTTCCAGTACCGGGACTAGCACAGATACGCAGTATTTT. V and J are TRBV10-3 and TRBJ2-3, with D possibly matching TRBD2 (6 bases). Germline values: CDR1 ENHRY, CDR2 SYGVKD. This CDR3 spans 17 amino acids. V lost 5 bases and J 0 bases, leaving 18 bases between the germline ends.

The rearrangement uses TRBV19 and TRBJ2-5; D possibly corresponds to TRBD1 (6 bases). Trimming pared 4 bases from V and 1 base from J, leaving 7 bases between. The CDR3 sequence is 13 residues long. Germline-derived CDR1 and CDR2 are LNHDA and SQIVND (reference sequence). The CDR3: CASSTGAQETQYF. CDR3 in DNA: TGTGCCAGTAGTACAGGGGCCCAAGAGACCCAGTACTTC.

The V call is TRBV5-4, the J call TRBJ1-2; 10 bases align to TRBD1. The V gene's germline CDR1 is SGHNT and CDR2 YYREEE (reference sequence). This CDR3 has 15 residues. Trimming took 0 bases from V and 6 from J; bases not matched to a gene: 5. The CDR3 loop is CASSLAGTGVNGYTF. In nucleotides, the CDR3 is TGTGCCAGCAGCTTGGCCGGGACAGGGGTTAATGGCTACACCTTC.

The rearrangement uses TRBV19 and TRBJ2-1; 7 nucleotides line up with TRBD1. This CDR3 is built from 17 residues. Germline trimming cut 3 bases from V and 3 bases from J; bases unmatched to any gene: 11. Germline CDR1 reads LNHDA; CDR2 reads SQIVND (reference sequence). The CDR3 DNA sequence: TGTGCCAGTAGTATGACTGGGGGCGACAGGGTCTACAATGAGCAGTTCTTC. This encodes CASSMTGGDRVYNEQFF.

The V gene is TRBV6-2 or TRBV6-3, the J gene TRBJ1-2, with D tentatively TRBD1 (6 bases). The ends were cut back, 5 bases at V and 6 bases at J, with 16 bases in the middle. Germline values: CDR1 MNHEY, CDR2 SVGEGT. CDR3 length: 14 amino acids. In nucleotides, the CDR3 is TGTGCCAGCAGTAACCTCGACAGGTTGAATGGCTACACCTTC. This translates into CASSNLDRLNGYTF.

The CDR3 spells CASSPISLASLGDTQYF. Written as DNA, the CDR3 is TGTGCCAGCAGTCCCATCTCTTTAGCGAGTTTGGGAGATACGCAGTATTTT. The genes are TRBV27 and TRBJ2-3; a weak D match, TRBD2 (5 bases). V lost 5 bases to trimming and J lost 5 bases, with 23 bases between them. This CDR3 contains 17 residues. Germline V gives CDR1 MNHEY, CDR2 SMNVEV (reference sequence).

V and J are TRBV5-1 and TRBJ2-1; 8 bases are shared with TRBD1. Unmatched junction bases numbered 6, after V lost 3 bases and J lost 7 bases. Germline V gives CDR1 SGHRS, CDR2 YFSETQ. This CDR3 has 14 amino acids. This CDR3 reads CASSSGQVRNEQFF. CDR3 coding DNA: TGCGCCAGCAGCTCGGGACAGGTTAGGAATGAGCAGTTCTTC.

The rearrangement links TRBV12-3 or TRBV12-4 to TRBJ1-1; no firm D call. Trimming removed 4 bases from V and 4 bases from J, with 10 bases in between. This CDR3 is built from 13 residues. In DNA, the CDR3 is TGTGCCAGCAGTTCCCAACGGGGCACTGAAGCTTTCTTT. Amino acid sequence: CASSSQRGTEAFF.

The chain combines TRBV18 with TRBJ2-1; tentative D call: TRBD1 (5 bases). Trimming cost V 2 bases and J 4 bases, with 12 bases left between them. CDR3 length equals 15 residues. CDR1 is KGHSH, CDR2 LQKENI, per germline. The CDR3 nucleotides are TGTGCCAGCTCACCAGGGGCTCGCGATTACAATGAGCAGTTCTTC. It translates to CASSPGARDYNEQFF.

The chain links TRBV6-5 to TRBJ1-5; D not resolved. CDR1 and CDR2 (germline): MNHEY, SVGAGI. The CDR3 is made up of 16 amino acids. Trimming took 0 bases from V and 4 from J, leaving 13 bases between them. The CDR3 sequence: CASSYSAGGNNQPQHF. Written as DNA, the CDR3 is TGTGCCAGCAGTTACTCAGCGGGAGGGAATAATCAGCCCCAGCATTTT.

In this sample, this clone turned up a few times. The V gene is TRBV12-3 or TRBV12-4, the J gene TRBJ1-5; no clear D gene. The CDR3 runs 13 residues. Trimming removed 2 bases at V and 7 bases at J, with 9 bases between. CDR3 DNA sequence: TGTGCCAGCAGTTTAAAGGTGGGCCAGCCCCAGCATTTT. This sequence encodes CASSLKVGQPQHF.

The chain carries TRBV5-4 and TRBJ2-1; 10 nucleotides line up with TRBD2. The V segment lost 0 bases and the J segment 9 bases; nucleotides outside the gene matches: 9. Per the germline V gene, CDR1 is SGHNT and CDR2 is YYREEE (reference sequence). The CDR3 runs 16 residues. This chain's CDR3 is CASSLESSGRGSEQFF. The CDR3 nucleotides are TGTGCCAGCAGCTTGGAGTCTAGCGGGAGAGGGAGTGAGCAGTTCTTC. Based on the CDR3 plus reference TRBV5-4 and TRBJ2-1, the full variable domain is ETGVTQSPTHLIKTRGQQVTLRCSSQSGHNTVSWYQQALGQGPQFIFQYYREEENGRGNFPPRFSGLQFPNYSSELNVNALELDDSALYLCASSLESSGRGSEQFFGPGTRLTVL.

The J gene is TRBJ2-7, the V gene TRBV9; TRBD2 agrees at 8 bases. V was pared by 1 base and J by 4 bases, with 4 bases of the junction left unmatched. The CDR3 runs to 14 residues. CDR1 and CDR2 (germline): SGDLS, YYNGEE. The CDR3 DNA reads TGTGCCAGCAGCGTACAAACGGGAGGGTACGAGCAGTACTTC. It is translated as CASSVQTGGYEQYF.

The chain employs TRBV19 and TRBJ1-2, with D perhaps matching TRBD1 (5 bases). CDR3 length: 17 amino acids. Germline V CDR1 and CDR2: LNHDA, SQIVND (reference sequence). V was cut by 4 bases and J by 1 base, with 19 bases left in between. The CDR3 DNA reads TGTGCCAGTAGTACCACCCGATGGAGGGGACTTAACTATGGCTACACCTTC. Protein product: CASSTTRWRGLNYGYTF.

The chain uses TRBV5-1 and TRBJ1-1; D is unclear. V was clipped by 4 bases and J by 3 bases, with 16 bases between them. Germline V gene data show CDR1 as SGHRS and CDR2 as YFSETQ. This CDR3 is built from 15 residues. CDR3: CASSLSPGGDTEAFF. The CDR3 DNA sequence: TGCGCCAGCAGCCTTTCCCCGGGAGGAGACACTGAAGCTTTCTTT. The entire variable domain, with the rest obtained from reference TRBV5-1 and TRBJ1-1, is as follows: KAGVTQTPRYLIKTRGQQVTLSCSPISGHRSVSWYQQTPGQGLQFLFEYFSETQRNKGNFPGRFSGRQFSNSRSEMNVSTLELGDSALYLCASSLSPGGDTEAFFGQGTRLTVV.

V usage is TRBV5-1 and J usage is TRBJ2-3, with D unclear. The germline V gene has CDR1 SGHRS and CDR2 YFSETQ. Trimming removed 1 base from V and 2 bases from J, with 11 bases in between. There are 15 residues in the CDR3. CDR3 amino acids: CASSLLGALTDTQYF. In DNA form, the CDR3 reads TGCGCCAGCAGCTTGCTGGGCGCGCTCACAGATACGCAGTATTTT.

Written as DNA, the CDR3 is TGTGCCAGCAGCCCACAGGGGAAAGGAAATCAGCCCCAGCATTTT. Translated: CASSPQGKGNQPQHF. This rearrangement joins TRBV6-6 to TRBJ1-5; TRBD1 agrees at 7 bases. V lost 6 bases and J lost 4; bases outside the gene matches: 9. In germline, CDR1 is MNHNY, CDR2 SVGAGI (reference sequence). This CDR3 is built from 15 residues.

The chain recombines TRBV5-1 with TRBJ2-1; perhaps TRBD2 as D (6 bases). The length of the CDR3 is 16 residues. V dropped 5 bases and J dropped 0 bases, with 15 bases sitting between them. Germline V CDR1 and CDR2: SGHRS, YFSETQ. In DNA form, the CDR3 reads TGCGCCAGCAGGAGGGACGGGAGAAGCTCCTACAATGAGCAGTTCTTC. Protein sequence: CASRRDGRSSYNEQFF.

The chain uses TRBV6-5 and TRBJ2-2; D remains unclear. V was trimmed by 0 bases and J by 6 bases, leaving 5 bases between them. The CDR3 consists of 13 residues. The germline CDR1 and CDR2 sequences are MNHEY and SVGAGI. The CDR3 is CASSYSFSGELFF. Written as DNA, the CDR3 is TGTGCCAGCAGTTACTCGTTCTCCGGGGAGCTGTTTTTT.

The CDR3 here is CAWSVLISDTQYF. For the CDR3, the DNA is TGTGCCTGGAGTGTACTCATCTCAGATACGCAGTATTTT. The V and J genes are TRBV30 and TRBJ2-3; D not certain. Per the germline V gene, CDR1 is GTSNPN and CDR2 is SVGIG (reference sequence). The CDR3 runs to 13 residues. Trimming left V 0 bases short and J 4 bases short, with 8 bases between.

V and J are TRBV5-1 and TRBJ2-7; TRBD2 matches at 12 bases. CDR3 size: 16 residues. After removal of 1 base from V and 3 bases from J, the junction contained 5 bases not matched to a gene. CDR1 SGHRS and CDR2 YFSETQ come from the germline V gene. The CDR3 coding sequence is TGCGCCAGCAGCTTGTTTAGGACTAGCGGGAACTACGAGCAGTACTTC. Protein: CASSLFRTSGNYEQYF.

This chain joins TRBV24-1 and TRBJ2-2, with D perhaps matching TRBD1 (6 bases). CDR3 length: 15 residues. Germline-derived CDR1 and CDR2 are KGHDR and SFDVKD. V was trimmed by 6 bases and J by 7 bases, leaving 17 bases between them. The CDR3 bases are TGTGCCACCAGTCAAAGGGGGAGTCCGGGCGGGGAGCTGTTTTTT. Residues: CATSQRGSPGGELFF.

The CDR3 nucleotides read TGTGCCAGCAGCTTACGGACAGGAAACACCATATATTTT. Protein sequence: CASSLRTGNTIYF. The chain uses TRBV7-2 and TRBJ1-3, with D maybe TRBD1 (5 bases). Germline V gene data show CDR1 as SGHTA and CDR2 as FQGNSA. The CDR3 extends over 13 amino acids. Trimming pared 2 bases from V and 4 bases from J, leaving 6 bases between.